A selection of T cell receptor beta chains follows, all from one sample in a study of blood T cell repertoires in COVID-19. The table came from immunoSEQ multiplex PCR; TCRdb's copy has only in-frame clones and leaves some out. The sample lists 150,000 to 200,000 clones, about four fifths occurring once. The sequencing sample was made of PBMCs or T cells enriched from blood (not recorded which). Every receptor here comes from a man between 50 and 59 years old who had recovered from COVID-19. CDR3s include the opening cysteine and the closing phenylalanine or tryptophan. The D gene is left open where the match is weak. Rows give clone size only sometimes, using once, few, many, or a class for an expanded clone.

D gene | J gene | clone size | V gene | CDR3 DNA | CDR3 protein
TRBD2 | TRBJ2-5 | - | TRBV7-2 | TGTGCCAGCAGCCAGGGACTAGCGGGAGTGGAGACCCAGTACTTC | CASSQGLAGVETQYF
TRBD2 | TRBJ2-3 | - | TRBV11-2 | TGTGCCAGCAGCTTAGGGGCCGGGAGGGCCAGCACAGATACGCAGTATTTT | CASSLGAGRASTDTQYF
- | TRBJ1-3 | - | TRBV9 | TGTGCCAGCAGCCTGTGGGCGAGCTCTGGAAACACCATATATTTT | CASSLWASSGNTIYF
- | TRBJ1-2 | - | TRBV29-1 | TGCAGCGTTGTACGGAGGGAGGGCTTCGATGGCTACACCTTC | CSVVRREGFDGYTF
- | TRBJ1-5 | - | TRBV15 | TGTGCCACCAGCACTTCGGGGGATGCGCAGCCCCAGCATTTT | CATSTSGDAQPQHF
- | TRBJ2-5 | - | TRBV6-5 | TGTGCCAGCAGTTATTCCAGGTTGGAGACCCAGTACTTC | CASSYSRLETQYF
- | TRBJ1-2 | - | TRBV9 | TGTGCCAGCGGGGCGGCTAACTATGGCTACACCTTC | CASGAANYGYTF
- | TRBJ1-1 | - | TRBV28 | TGTGCCAGCAGTTTGACGGGGAGGGCCACTGAAGCTTTCTTT | CASSLTGRATEAFF
- | TRBJ1-3 | - | TRBV6-5 | TGTGCCAGCAGTTACTTCGGTGGGCTTGGAAACACCATATATTTT | CASSYFGGLGNTIYF
- | TRBJ2-7 | many | TRBV3-1/TRBV3-2 | TGTGCCAGCAGCCGGGACTCCAGCGACTACGAGCAGTACTTC | CASSRDSSDYEQYF
- | TRBJ2-1 | - | TRBV27 | TGTGCCAGCAGATCTAGTGGGAGCTCCTACAATGAGCAGTTCTTC | CASRSSGSSYNEQFF
- | TRBJ2-7 | - | TRBV11-2 | TGTGCCAGCAGCTTAGCTCCCCAGGGGAACCACGAGCAGTACTTC | CASSLAPQGNHEQYF
- | TRBJ1-1 | - | TRBV7-9 | TGTGCCAGCAGCTTGAGGGAGAACACTGAAGCTTTCTTT | CASSLRENTEAFF
TRBD1 | TRBJ2-2 | - | TRBV28 | TGTGCCAGCAGCTCCTACATGTTGGACAGGGGGCTAGTCGGTGTCGGGGAGCTGTTTTTT | CASSSYMLDRGLVGVGELFF
TRBD1 | TRBJ2-1 | once | TRBV4-2 | TGTGCCAGCAGCCAAGAAGGGGGCCAAGATTACAATGAGCAGTTCTTC | CASSQEGGQDYNEQFF
TRBD2 | TRBJ2-2 | - | TRBV30 | TGTGCCTGGAGTAGCGGGGACACCGGGGAGCTGTTTTTT | CAWSSGDTGELFF
TRBD1 | TRBJ1-2 | - | TRBV29-1 | TGCAGCGGGGGACAGGGGGGTGACTATGGCTACACCTTC | CSGGQGGDYGYTF
- | TRBJ2-3 | - | TRBV4-2 | TGTGCCAGCAGCCAGCACAGAGATAGCGCAGATACGCAGTATTTT | CASSQHRDSADTQYF
- | TRBJ1-3 | few | TRBV21-1 | TGTGCCAGCAGCTCACATTGGAGGAGCTCTGGAAACACCATATATTTT | CASSSHWRSSGNTIYF
- | TRBJ1-2 | - | TRBV3-1/TRBV3-2 | TGTGCCAGCAGCCCACGCGGGTCTCTCTATGGCTACACCTTC | CASSPRGSLYGYTF
TRBD1 | TRBJ2-2 | - | TRBV10-3 | TGTGCCATCCCATGGACAGGGTCGAACACCGGGGAGCTGTTTTTT | CAIPWTGSNTGELFF
TRBD2 | TRBJ2-2 | - | TRBV14 | TGTGCCAGCAGCCAGGAGGGACTAGCGGGTCGCCGGGAGCTGTTTTTT | CASSQEGLAGRRELFF
TRBD1 | TRBJ2-7 | - | TRBV18 | TGTGCCAGCTCGGACAGGGCCTACGAGCAGTACTTC | CASSDRAYEQYF
- | TRBJ2-5 | - | TRBV7-2 | TGTGCCAGCAGCTTAGTGGGAAGCGGACTAAAAGAGACCCAGTACTTC | CASSLVGSGLKETQYF
- | TRBJ1-2 | - | TRBV19 | TGTGCCAGTAGTACACCCGTCCGGGGAGGTGGGGACTATGGCTACACCTTC | CASSTPVRGGGDYGYTF
TRBD1 | TRBJ2-3 | - | TRBV5-4 | TGTGCCAGCAGCGCGGGCCGACAGGGGGGCACAGATACGCAGTATTTT | CASSAGRQGGTDTQYF
TRBD1 | TRBJ2-1 | - | TRBV10-2 | TGCGCCAGCAGGCTTCCGGGACAGGGGGGTAGGAATGAGCAGTTCTTC | CASRLPGQGGRNEQFF
- | TRBJ2-7 | - | TRBV28 | TGTGCCAGCAGCCTAAGAGGCTACTACCTTACCTACGAGCAGTACTTC | CASSLRGYYLTYEQYF
- | TRBJ2-1 | - | TRBV10-1 | TGCGCCAGCAGTGAAATGGGGGAAATGGAGGGTGAGCAGTTCTTC | CASSEMGEMEGEQFF
- | TRBJ1-4 | - | TRBV5-1 | TGCGCCAGCAGCCAGGACAGCGGACCTGAAAAACTGTTTTTT | CASSQDSGPEKLFF
TRBD1 | TRBJ2-7 | - | TRBV19 | TGTGCCAGTAGCGTACAGGGGGTTCCCTACGAGCAGTACTTC | CASSVQGVPYEQYF
TRBD1 | TRBJ2-5 | - | TRBV11-2 | TGTGCCAGCAGCTTAGACAGGGGGCCTCTATACTTC | CASSLDRGPLYF
- | TRBJ1-2 | - | TRBV6-5 | TGTGCCAGCAGTAGACACAACTATGGCTACACCTTC | CASSRHNYGYTF
TRBD1 | TRBJ1-2 | - | TRBV5-1 | TGCGCCAGCAGCTTGGTTGGCGGGGAGACAGGGCACCTCGGTGGCTACACCTTC | CASSLVGGETGHLGGYTF
TRBD2 | TRBJ2-1 | - | TRBV5-1 | TGCGCCAGCAGCTTGGGAGGTCTAGCGGGGTACAATGAGCAGTTCTTC | CASSLGGLAGYNEQFF
TRBD1 | TRBJ2-5 | - | TRBV25-1 | TGTGCCAGCAGCCCGGGACAGGGGGTGGTGACCCAGTACTTC | CASSPGQGVVTQYF